This T cell receptor (beta chain) was profiled in a study of CD8+ T cells in alopecia areata (dated by TCRdb to 2016 to 2019). For the study in its entirety: The treated patients took part in an open-label pilot trial in which moderate-to-severe alopecia areata was treated with oral tofacitinib at 5 to 10 mg twice daily. Amplification of TCRbeta CDR3 regions was done by immunoSEQ multiplex PCR using 35 Vbeta forward primers and 13 Jbeta reverse primers. Tofacitinib was administered for 6 to 18 months, and 6 months of follow-up off drug were then conducted to assess delayed response and recurrence. Biopsies were taken from tofacitinib-treated patients at baseline and again at 4 and 24 weeks into treatment, and several of those patients also had a later scalp biopsy. In both human patients and the C3H/HeJ mouse model, the study applied high-throughput TCRbeta sequencing to look at T cell clonal expansion in alopecia areata. Clonality in the scalp was compared among normal scalp (n=4), patchy alopecia areata scalp (n=8), and alopecia totalis/universalis scalp (n=8). Scalp tissue and sorted CD4+ and CD8+ peripheral blood T cells from patchy and totalis/universalis alopecia areata patients and from healthy controls were covered by human TCRbeta sequencing. RNA was obtained with the PAXgene miRNA kit for fixed scalp, the miRNeasy kit for PBMCs, and the RNeasy kit for mouse skin.

Based on the germline V gene, the CDR1 and CDR2 sequences are SQVTM and ANQGSEA. From its cysteine to its phenylalanine, the CDR3 spans 13 amino acids. Only the CDR3 region is kept as DNA, spanning 39 bases read in frame from base 1. The germline V and J ends show losses of 7 bases and 3 bases respectively, and no gene match explains 7 bases of the junction. In its sample, this clone was seen a few times. The clone's antigen remains unknown. Per-base quality was not reported, and no clone a single base away is much larger than it. The library was built by means of the immunoSEQ multiplex PCR assay. RNA was extracted from all samples and reverse transcribed into cDNA, which served as template for TCR sequencing. SuperScript III was used to make first-strand cDNA, primed with a 2:1 mix of oligo-dT and random hexamers. Amplification bias was assessed with a synthetic immune receptor repertoire, and residual bias was removed computationally. The published analysis was carried out like this. Raw reads were preprocessed to remove errors, and CDR3 was defined according to IMGT conventions as the region from the conserved cysteine to phenylalanine. Clonality was computed as 1 minus the Shannon entropy, with the entropy normalized by log2 of the number of productive unique TCRs. CD4 or CD8 identity of scalp clones was inferred by cross-referencing scalp TCRbeta sequences with sorted blood CD4 and CD8 repertoires. Here the immuneACCESS table is served through TCRdb, limited to in-frame sequences with V and J called. Missing clones are a known gap in these copies; in checked studies unresolved V genes cover under half, and the rest lacks a known reason. The D gene and trimming were derived from the DNA, and the V and J assignments and clone size from that table. The sample profile shows 75,000 to 100,000 clones; less than 50% of them were found once. Of the sample, approximately 0.79% falls within the top ten clones.

Peripheral blood and lesional scalp punch biopsies were obtained from patients with alopecia areata. After PBMCs were isolated by density centrifugation and stained for CD3, CD4 and CD8, a FACSAria was used to sort CD4+ and CD8+ T cells. The research as a whole found: Shared TCR sequences between patients were less evident than in mice, which may be partly attributable to HLA diversity in the patient population. Compared with normal scalp, lesional scalp, particularly in alopecia totalis/universalis, had higher clonality and more expanded CD8+ clones, which suggests antigenic drive. Scalp TCR repertoire analysis is complicated because resident alphabeta T cells in normal human skin are also sequenced, whereas mouse skin is dominated by gammadelta T cells.

This chain is built from TRBV29-1 and TRBJ1-1, with 8 bases aligning to TRBD1. Material for sequencing was CD4+ T cells sorted from blood. This clonotype originated in a human donor with alopecia areata. The CDR3 in this case is CSAQGARDTEAFF. The nucleotide sequence is TGCAGCGCCCAGGGGGCGAGGGACACTGAAGCTTTCTTT. Where the CDR3 stops, the reference TRBV29-1 and TRBJ1-1 genes take over; the full variable domain is SAVISQKPSRDICQRGTSLTIQCQVDSQVTMMFWYRQQPGQSLTLIATANQGSEATYESGFVIDKFPISRPNLTFSTLTVSNMSPEDSSIYLCSAQGARDTEAFFGQGTRLTVV.